These 2 T cell receptor beta chains came from one sample sequenced in a study of cytomegalovirus exposure and HLA in healthy donors. The PCR used 60 Vbeta and 13 Jbeta primers. Generated by immunoSEQ multiplex PCR, the TCRdb table keeps only in-frame clones and is missing some. Of approximately 100,000 clones in the sample, approximately 81% were seen once. The sequenced sample consisted of PBMCs. The receptors were sampled from a female donor in good health and CMV-seropositive.

V gene TRBV11-3 combines with J gene TRBJ2-1; possible D gene TRBD1, 6 bases. This CDR3 region has 12 residues. CDR1 and CDR2 from the germline V gene are SGHNT and YENEEA. With 5 bases removed from V and 6 bases from J, the gap between germline ends came to 8 bases. In nucleotides, the CDR3 is TGTGCCAGCAGCCCAGGGGCCAATGAGCAGTTCTTC. It is translated as CASSPGANEQFF.

The V and J genes are TRBV18 and TRBJ2-2; the D gene is possibly TRBD2 (5 bases). The ends were cut back, 4 bases at V and 6 bases at J, with 21 bases in the middle. The CDR3 spans 17 residues. The germline CDR1 and CDR2 sequences are KGHSH and LQKENI. CDR3 amino acids: CASSLITRRSGSGELFF. The CDR3 DNA reads TGTGCCAGCTCACTGATAACTAGGCGCTCTGGTTCCGGGGAGCTGTTTTTT.